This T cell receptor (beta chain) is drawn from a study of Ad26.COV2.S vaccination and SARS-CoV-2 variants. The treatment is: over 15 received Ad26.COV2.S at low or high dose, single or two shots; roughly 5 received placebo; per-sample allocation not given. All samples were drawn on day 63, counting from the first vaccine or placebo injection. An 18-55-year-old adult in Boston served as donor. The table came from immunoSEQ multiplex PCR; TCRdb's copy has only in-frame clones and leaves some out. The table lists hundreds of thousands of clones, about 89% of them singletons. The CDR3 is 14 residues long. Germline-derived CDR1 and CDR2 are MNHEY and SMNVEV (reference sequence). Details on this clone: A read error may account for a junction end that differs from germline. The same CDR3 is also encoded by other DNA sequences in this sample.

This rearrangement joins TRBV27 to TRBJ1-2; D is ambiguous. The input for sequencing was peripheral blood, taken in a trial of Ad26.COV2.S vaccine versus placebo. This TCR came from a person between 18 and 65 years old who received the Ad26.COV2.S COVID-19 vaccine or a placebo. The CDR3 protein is CASSPFRVNYGYTF. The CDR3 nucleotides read TGTGCCAGCAGTCCGTTTAGAGTGAACTACGGCTACACCTTC.